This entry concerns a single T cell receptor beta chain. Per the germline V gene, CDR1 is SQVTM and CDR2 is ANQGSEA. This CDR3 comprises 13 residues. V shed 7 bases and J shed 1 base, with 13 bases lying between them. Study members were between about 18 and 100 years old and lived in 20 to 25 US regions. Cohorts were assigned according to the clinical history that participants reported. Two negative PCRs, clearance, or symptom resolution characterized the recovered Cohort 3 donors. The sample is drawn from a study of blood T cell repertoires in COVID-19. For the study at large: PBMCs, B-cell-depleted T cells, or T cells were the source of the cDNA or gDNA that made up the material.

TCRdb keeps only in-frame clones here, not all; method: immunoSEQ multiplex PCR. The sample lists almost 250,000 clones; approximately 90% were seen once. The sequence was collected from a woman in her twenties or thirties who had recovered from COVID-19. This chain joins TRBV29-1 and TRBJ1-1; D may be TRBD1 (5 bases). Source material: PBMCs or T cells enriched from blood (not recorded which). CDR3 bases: TGCAGCGCTGCGGGGCAGGGGAACACTGAAGCTTTCTTT. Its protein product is CSAAGQGNTEAFF.